This is a list of T cell receptor beta chains from one sample in a study of blood T cell repertoires in COVID-19. Profiling relied on immunoSEQ multiplex PCR, and the TCRdb table lists in-frame clones only, not all of them. The sample lists 300,000 to 400,000 clones; around 87% were seen once. The sample consisted of peripheral blood. The receptors were gathered from a woman aged 45-65 years with COVID-19, enrolled during active disease. Each CDR3 is given with its conserved first and last residue. The D gene is left open where the match is weak. Rows give clone size only sometimes, using once, few, many, or a class for an expanded clone.

cdr3_nt | cdr3_aa | clone_size | v_call | d_call | j_call
TGTGCCAGCAGCGTAGGGTATAGCGGCACCTCCGAGACCCAGTACTTC | CASSVGYSGTSETQYF | NA | TRBV9 | NA | TRBJ2-5
TGTGCCAGCAGTCTAACCCTCGGAAACACCATATATTTT | CASSLTLGNTIYF | NA | TRBV27 | NA | TRBJ1-3
TGTGCCAGTAGTGTCCCAACAGGGGTTGTGGGCAATCAGCCCCAGCATTTT | CASSVPTGVVGNQPQHF | NA | TRBV19 | TRBD1 | TRBJ1-5
TGTGCCAGCAGCCCAACGCTGGACTACCATTCCTTTCTTAGGAATGAGCAGTTCTTC | CASSPTLDYHSFLRNEQFF | NA | TRBV7-2 | NA | TRBJ2-1
TGTGCCAGTAGTACCACCGGGACTAGCTCGGTCAATGAGCAGTTCTTC | CASSTTGTSSVNEQFF | NA | TRBV19 | TRBD2 | TRBJ2-1
TGTGCCAGCAGTGCGGGACAGGCCTCCTATGGCTACACCTTC | CASSAGQASYGYTF | NA | TRBV2 | TRBD1 | TRBJ1-2
TGTGCCTGGACAGACAGGGTTGATCAGCCCCAGCATTTT | CAWTDRVDQPQHF | NA | TRBV30 | TRBD1 | TRBJ1-5
TGTGCCAGCAGCTCAGGGCCCAACCGTGGCTACACCTTC | CASSSGPNRGYTF | few | TRBV11-2 | NA | TRBJ1-2
TGTGCCAGCAGTTTATCCCAAAACCCCACTGGTTTTCTTAATCAGCCCCAGCATTTT | CASSLSQNPTGFLNQPQHF | once | TRBV28 | NA | TRBJ1-5
TGCAGTGCTAGTCCTCCAGGGATAGCTGAAGCTTTCTTT | CSASPPGIAEAFF | NA | TRBV20-1 | NA | TRBJ1-1
TGCGCCAGCAGCCAAGATAAGTGGAGGGCCTCAAATGAGCAGTTCTTC | CASSQDKWRASNEQFF | NA | TRBV4-1 | NA | TRBJ2-1